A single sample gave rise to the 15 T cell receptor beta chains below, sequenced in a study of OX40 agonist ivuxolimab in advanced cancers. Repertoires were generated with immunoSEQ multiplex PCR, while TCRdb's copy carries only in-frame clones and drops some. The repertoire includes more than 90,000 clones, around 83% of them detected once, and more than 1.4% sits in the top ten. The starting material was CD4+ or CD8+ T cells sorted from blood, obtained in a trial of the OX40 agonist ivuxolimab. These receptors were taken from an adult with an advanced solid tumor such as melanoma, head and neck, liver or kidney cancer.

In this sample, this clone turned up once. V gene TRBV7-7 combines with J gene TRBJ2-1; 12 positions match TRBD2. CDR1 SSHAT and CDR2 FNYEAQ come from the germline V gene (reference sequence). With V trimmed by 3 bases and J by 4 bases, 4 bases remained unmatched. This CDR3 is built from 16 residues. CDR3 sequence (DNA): TGTGCCAGCAGCTTCTCTAGCGGGAGGGTGTACAATGAGCAGTTCTTC. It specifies CASSFSSGRVYNEQFF.

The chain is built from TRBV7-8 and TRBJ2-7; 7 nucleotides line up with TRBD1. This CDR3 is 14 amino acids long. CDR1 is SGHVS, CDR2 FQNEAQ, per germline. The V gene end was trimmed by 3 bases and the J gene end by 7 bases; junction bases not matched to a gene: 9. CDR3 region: CASSFGQGEREQYF. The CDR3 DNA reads TGTGCCAGCAGCTTTGGGCAGGGGGAGAGGGAGCAGTACTTC.

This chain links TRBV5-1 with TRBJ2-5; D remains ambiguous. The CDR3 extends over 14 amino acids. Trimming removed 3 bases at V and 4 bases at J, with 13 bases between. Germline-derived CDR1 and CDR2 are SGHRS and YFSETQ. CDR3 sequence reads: CASSSGLERETQYF. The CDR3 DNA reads TGCGCCAGCAGCTCGGGCTTAGAGCGAGAGACCCAGTACTTC.

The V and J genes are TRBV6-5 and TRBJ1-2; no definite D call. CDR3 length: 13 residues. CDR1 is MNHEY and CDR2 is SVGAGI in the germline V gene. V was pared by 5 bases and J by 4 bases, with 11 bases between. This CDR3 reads CASSPNPGYGYTF. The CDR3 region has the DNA TGTGCCAGCAGTCCTAATCCAGGCTATGGCTACACCTTC.

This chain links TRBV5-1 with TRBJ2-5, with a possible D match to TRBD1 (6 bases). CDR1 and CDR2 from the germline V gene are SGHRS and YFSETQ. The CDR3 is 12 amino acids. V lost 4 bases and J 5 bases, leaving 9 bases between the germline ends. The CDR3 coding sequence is TGCGCCAGCAGCCAGAGGGGGGAGACCCAGTACTTC. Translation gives CASSQRGETQYF.

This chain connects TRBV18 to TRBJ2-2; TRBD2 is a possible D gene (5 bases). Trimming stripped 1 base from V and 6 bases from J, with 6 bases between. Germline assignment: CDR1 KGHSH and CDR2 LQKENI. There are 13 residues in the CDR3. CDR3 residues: CASSPRESGELFF. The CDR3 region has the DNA TGTGCCAGCTCACCACGGGAGTCCGGGGAGCTGTTTTTT.

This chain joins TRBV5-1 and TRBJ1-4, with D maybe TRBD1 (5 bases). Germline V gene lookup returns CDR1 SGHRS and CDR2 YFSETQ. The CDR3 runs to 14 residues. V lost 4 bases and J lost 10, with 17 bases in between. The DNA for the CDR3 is TGCGCCAGCAGCCCCTACAACAGGAAGGGAAAACTGTTTTTT. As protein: CASSPYNRKGKLFF.

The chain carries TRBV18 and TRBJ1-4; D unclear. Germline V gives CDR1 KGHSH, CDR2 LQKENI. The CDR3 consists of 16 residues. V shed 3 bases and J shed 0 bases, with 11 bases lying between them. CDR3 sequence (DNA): TGTGCCAGCTCACCGTATGACGGTGCAACTAATGAAAAACTGTTTTTT. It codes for CASSPYDGATNEKLFF.

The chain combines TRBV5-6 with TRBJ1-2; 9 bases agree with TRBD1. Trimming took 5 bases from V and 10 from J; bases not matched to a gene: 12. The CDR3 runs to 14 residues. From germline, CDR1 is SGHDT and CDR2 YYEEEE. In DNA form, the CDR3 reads TGTGCCAGCAGGAATCTCCGGGACAGGGATCACTACACCTTC. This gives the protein CASRNLRDRDHYTF.

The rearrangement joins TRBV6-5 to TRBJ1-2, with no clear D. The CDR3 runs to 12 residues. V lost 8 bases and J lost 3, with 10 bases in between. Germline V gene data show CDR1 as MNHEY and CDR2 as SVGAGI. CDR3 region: CASGTQDYGYTF. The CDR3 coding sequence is TGTGCCAGCGGAACCCAGGACTATGGCTACACCTTC.

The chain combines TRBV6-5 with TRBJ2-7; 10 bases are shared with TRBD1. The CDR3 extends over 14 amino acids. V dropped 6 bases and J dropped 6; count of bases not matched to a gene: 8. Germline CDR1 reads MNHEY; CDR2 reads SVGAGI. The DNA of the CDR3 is TGTGCCAGCAGCGCCGGGACAGGGGAGGTCGAGCAGTACTTC. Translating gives CASSAGTGEVEQYF.

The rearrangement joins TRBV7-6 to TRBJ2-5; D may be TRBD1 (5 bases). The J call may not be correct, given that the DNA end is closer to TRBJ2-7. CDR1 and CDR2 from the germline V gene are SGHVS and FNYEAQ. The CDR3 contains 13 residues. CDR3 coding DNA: TGTGCCAGCAGCTTAGCGTCAGGGTTCGAGCAGTACTTC. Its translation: CASSLASGFEQYF.

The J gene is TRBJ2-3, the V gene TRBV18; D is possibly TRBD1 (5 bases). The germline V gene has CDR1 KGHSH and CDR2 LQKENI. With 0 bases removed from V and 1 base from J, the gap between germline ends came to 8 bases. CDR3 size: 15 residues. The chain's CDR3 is CASSPPGLGTDTQYF. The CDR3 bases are TGTGCCAGCTCACCACCGGGGCTCGGCACAGATACGCAGTATTTT.

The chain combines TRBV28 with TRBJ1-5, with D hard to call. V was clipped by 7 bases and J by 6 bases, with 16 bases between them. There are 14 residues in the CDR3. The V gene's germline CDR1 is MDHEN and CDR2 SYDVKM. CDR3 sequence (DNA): TGTGCCAGCAACCCCCCCGGGTCGAGTCAGCCCCAGCATTTT. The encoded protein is CASNPPGSSQPQHF.

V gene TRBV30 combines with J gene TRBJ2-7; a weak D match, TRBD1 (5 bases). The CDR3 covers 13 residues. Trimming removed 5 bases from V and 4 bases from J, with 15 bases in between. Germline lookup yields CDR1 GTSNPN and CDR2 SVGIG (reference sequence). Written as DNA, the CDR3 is TGTGCCTGGGGGCAAACAGGATTGTACGAGCAGTACTTC. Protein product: CAWGQTGLYEQYF.